These 9 T cell receptor beta chains were sequenced from one sample in a study of response to subunit inactivated influenza vaccine. One entry per CDR3 protein, called by TCRdb with MiXCR from the RT-PCR reads. The sample has some 800,000 distinct CDR3 sequences, 21% seen once; the top ten hold 10%. Sequencing was performed on PBMCs from blood, taken 5 days after vaccination. Receptors were obtained from a man between 45 and 60 years old who received an inactivated influenza vaccine.

The chain joins TRBV10-3 to TRBJ2-3, with 9 bases identical to TRBD2. CDR3 length: 16 amino acids. CDR1 is ENHRY and CDR2 is SYGVKD in the germline V gene. V lost 3 bases to trimming and J lost 5 bases; unmatched junction nucleotides: 9. CDR3 in amino acids: CAISDSAGGPVDTQYF. CDR3 bases: TGTGCCATCAGTGATTCTGCGGGAGGGCCCGTAGATACGCAGTATTTT.

CDR3 region: CASSIGSGALSSYNEQFF. For the CDR3, the DNA is TGTGCCAGTAGTATAGGTAGCGGGGCCTTGAGCTCCTACAATGAGCAGTTCTTC. This chain connects TRBV19 to TRBJ2-1, with 8 bases that match TRBD2. CDR1 is LNHDA and CDR2 is SQIVND in the germline V gene (reference sequence). After removal of 1 base from V and 0 bases from J, the junction contained 8 bases not matched to a gene. This CDR3 has 18 residues.

This clonotype was seen only a few times. This chain connects TRBV29-1 to TRBJ2-3; 7 bases line up with TRBD2. The length of the CDR3 is 15 residues. Germline values: CDR1 SQVTM, CDR2 ANQGSEA. V lost 2 bases, J lost 0 bases, and 5 bases stayed unmatched. CDR3 protein: CSVERASGSTDTQYF. The CDR3 bases are TGCAGCGTTGAAAGGGCTAGCGGAAGCACAGATACGCAGTATTTT.

The chain links TRBV20-1 to TRBJ1-3, with D perhaps matching TRBD1 (6 bases). Trimming pared 4 bases from V and 4 bases from J, leaving 14 bases between. Germline assignment: CDR1 DFQATT and CDR2 SNEGSKA (reference sequence). CDR3 length: 14 amino acids. The chain's CDR3 is CSATGGSGGNTIYF. CDR3 sequence (DNA): TGCAGTGCTACCGGGGGCTCGGGGGGAAACACCATATATTTT.

This clonotype was observed a few times. The chain recombines TRBV20-1 with TRBJ1-6, with D possibly matching TRBD1 (6 bases). Germline V CDR1 and CDR2: DFQATT, SNEGSKA (reference sequence). The CDR3 covers 14 residues. Trimming removed 5 bases at V and 6 bases at J, with 14 bases between. The CDR3 sequence is CSAFARGPNSPLHF. The CDR3 nucleotides are TGCAGTGCTTTTGCCAGGGGCCCTAATTCACCCCTCCACTTT.

The rearrangement uses TRBV12-5 and TRBJ2-1; D might be TRBD2 (5 bases). This CDR3 comprises 17 residues. Germline V gene sequence: CDR1 LGHNT, CDR2 FRNRAP. Trimming removed 1 base at V and 0 bases at J, with 13 bases between. CDR3: CASGLAVDYPSYNEQFF. As DNA, the CDR3 is TGTGCTAGTGGTTTGGCCGTAGACTACCCCTCCTACAATGAGCAGTTCTTC.

This clonotype has just a few counts. The rearrangement joins TRBV7-2 to TRBJ1-2, with D possibly TRBD1 on 6 matching bases. The V end was cut by 4 bases, the J end by 1 base, with 13 bases between. Germline V gene data show CDR1 as SGHTA and CDR2 as FQGNSA. This CDR3 is built from 15 residues. In DNA form, the CDR3 reads TGTGCCAGCAGCTATCGGGACACCTTTAACTATGGCTACACCTTC. It codes for CASSYRDTFNYGYTF.

The V call is TRBV20-1, the J call TRBJ2-1, with 9 bases aligning to TRBD2. Germline trimming cut 3 bases from V and 2 bases from J; bases unmatched to any gene: 11. Germline V gives CDR1 DFQATT, CDR2 SNEGSKA (reference sequence). The CDR3 runs 17 residues. The CDR3 nucleotides are TGCAGTGCTAGTCAACTAGGGACTAGCTTAACCTACAATGAGCAGTTCTTC. It is translated as CSASQLGTSLTYNEQFF.

In its sample, this clonotype was seen a few times. The gene calls are TRBV19 and TRBJ2-1; a possible D gene is TRBD2 (7 bases). This CDR3 is built from 17 residues. The germline gives CDR1 LNHDA, CDR2 SQIVND (reference sequence). V dropped 5 bases and J dropped 6 bases, with 23 bases sitting between them. The DNA for the CDR3 is TGTGCCAGTAGTGGGAGGGGGGAGCGGCGGAAACGCAATGAGCAGTTCTTC. Amino acids: CASSGRGERRKRNEQFF. Looking up the rest from reference TRBV19 and TRBJ2-1 gives the full variable domain: DGGITQSPKYLFRKEGQNVTLSCEQNLNHDAMYWYRQDPGQGLRLIYYSQIVNDFQKGDIAEGYSVSREKKESFPLTVTSAQKNPTAFYLCASSGRGERRKRNEQFFGPGTRLTVL.